The 31 T cell receptor beta chains below all came from one sample that was sequenced in a study of blood T cell repertoires in COVID-19 (dated by TCRdb to about 2020). Receptor amplification or capture employed the immunoSEQ multiplex PCR assay. This is the immuneACCESS table as TCRdb keeps it, with only in-frame sequences that have V and J called. A part of the clones is gone; compared with another copy, unresolved V genes explain less than half, and the rest is unexplained. The sample table holds tens of thousands of clones, of which roughly 73% were seen once. Under 30% of the sample is in the top ten clones. The material sequenced was peripheral blood. These receptors were taken from a woman aged 70-85 years with acute or convalescent COVID-19.

The chain links TRBV12-3 or TRBV12-4 to TRBJ1-2; a weak D match, TRBD1 (5 bases). With 6 bases removed from V and 4 bases from J, the gap between germline ends came to 12 bases. This CDR3 is built from 13 residues. The CDR3 DNA sequence: TGTGCCAGCAGCCGGGGGGTTACCTATGGCTACACCTTC. Translated: CASSRGVTYGYTF.

This clone appeared a single time. The chain carries TRBV4-1 and TRBJ2-4, with a weak D call TRBD2 (6 bases). Germline values: CDR1 MGHRA, CDR2 YSYEKL. Between the trimmed V and J ends, which lost 1 base and 4 bases, there was a span of 17 bases. This CDR3 has 17 residues. The CDR3 loop reads CASSQVEGPLRKNIQYF. CDR3 bases: TGCGCCAGCAGCCAAGTGGAGGGGCCGTTGCGGAAAAACATTCAGTACTTC.

The chain employs TRBV10-3 and TRBJ1-5, with 8 nucleotides matching TRBD1. The CDR3 has 15 amino acids. CDR1 is ENHRY, CDR2 SYGVKD, per germline. V shed 2 bases and J 4 bases; nucleotides not matched to a gene: 4. The CDR3 region is CAISEQGAGNQPQHF. The CDR3 coding sequence is TGTGCCATCAGTGAGCAGGGGGCGGGAAATCAGCCCCAGCATTTT.

About this clone: At one end the junction does not follow the germline gene, possibly because of a read error. The chain has TRBV7-7 and TRBJ2-5, with TRBD2 identical over 7 bases. The CDR3 has 15 residues. Germline V gene sequence: CDR1 SSHAT, CDR2 FNYEAQ (reference sequence). CDR3: CASSGSPSGIDDQYF. The CDR3 nucleotides read TGTGCTAGCAGCGGAAGTCCCAGCGGGATTGACGATCAGTACTTC.

This chain uses TRBV4-3 with TRBJ2-3, with D unclear. The CDR3 length is 13 residues. Germline values: CDR1 LGHNA, CDR2 YSLEER. V shed 3 bases and J shed 2 bases, with 6 bases lying between them. DNA for the CDR3: TGCGCCAGCAGCCATGTAAACACAGATACGCAGTATTTT. Translating it yields CASSHVNTDTQYF.

Here the CDR3 reads CASSQTGTGNTGELFF. The CDR3 DNA reads TGTGCCAGCAGTCAGACCGGGACAGGTAACACCGGGGAGCTGTTTTTT. The rearrangement joins TRBV27 to TRBJ2-2; the match to TRBD1 covers 8 bases. Germline V lookup: CDR1 MNHEY, CDR2 SMNVEV (reference sequence). This CDR3 is built from 16 residues. Trimming cost V 5 bases and J 2 bases; bases outside gene matches: 7.

The chain uses TRBV7-2 and TRBJ2-5; TRBD2 matches 11 bases. Germline-derived CDR1 and CDR2 are SGHTA and FQGNSA. The CDR3 has 15 residues. Unmatched junction bases numbered 7, after V lost 5 bases and J lost 5 bases. The CDR3 loop reads CASSLLAGVGETQYF. The CDR3 coding sequence is TGTGCCAGCAGCCTACTAGCGGGGGTGGGGGAGACCCAGTACTTC.

This clone occurred a few times. The rearrangement links TRBV5-5 to TRBJ1-1; D gene unclear. V was clipped by 4 bases and J by 4 bases, with 20 bases between them. The CDR3 covers 16 residues. CDR1 and CDR2 from the germline V gene are SGHKS and YYEKEE (reference sequence). This CDR3 is CASSPLFRQPGTEAFF. CDR3 DNA: TGTGCCAGCAGCCCCCTTTTCCGTCAACCCGGCACTGAAGCTTTCTTT.

V usage is TRBV5-1 and J usage is TRBJ2-7; maybe TRBD2 (6 bases). Germline lookup yields CDR1 SGHRS and CDR2 YFSETQ. The CDR3 runs 14 residues. V gave up 3 bases and J gave up 5 bases, with 15 bases separating them. As DNA, the CDR3 is TGCGCCAGCAGCTCAAGGGGACCGGGGGACGAGCAGTACTTC. This sequence encodes CASSSRGPGDEQYF.

The V call is TRBV4-1, the J call TRBJ1-1; D not certain. This CDR3 comprises 15 residues. The germline V and J ends were trimmed by 2 bases and 1 base, with 11 bases remaining between them. Germline V gene sequence: CDR1 MGHRA, CDR2 YSYEKL. CDR3 bases: TGCGCCAGCAGCCAACCAAATACAGAGAACACTGAAGCTTTCTTT. Translating gives CASSQPNTENTEAFF.

V is TRBV7-3 and J is TRBJ2-1; tentative D call: TRBD2 (5 bases). Germline CDR1 and CDR2: SGHTA and FQGTGA. This CDR3 is built from 15 residues. Trimming pared 6 bases from V and 0 bases from J, leaving 12 bases between. For the CDR3, the DNA is TGTGCCAGCAGTCGCGGACTCAGCTCCTACAATGAGCAGTTCTTC. Protein sequence: CASSRGLSSYNEQFF.

This clone was picked up a small number of times. This rearrangement joins TRBV6-5 to TRBJ1-2; possible D gene TRBD1, 6 bases. V lost 5 bases and J lost 3, with 13 bases in between. Germline CDR1 reads MNHEY; CDR2 reads SVGAGI. The CDR3 runs 14 residues. Here the CDR3 DNA reads TGTGCCAGCAGTCGCATCAGGGGAGACTATGGCTACACCTTC. This translates into CASSRIRGDYGYTF.

This chain joins TRBV7-9 and TRBJ2-2; the match to TRBD2 covers 10 bases. The CDR3 is 16 amino acids. The germline gives CDR1 SEHNR, CDR2 FQNEAQ (reference sequence). V was clipped by 2 bases and J by 5 bases; unmatched bases: 5. CDR3: CASSLLAGVETGELFF. The DNA of the CDR3 is TGTGCCAGCAGCTTACTAGCGGGAGTAGAGACCGGGGAGCTGTTTTTT.

This rearrangement joins TRBV30 to TRBJ1-1, with TRBD1 matching 12 bases. Trimming at V came to 5 bases and at J to 5 bases, leaving 3 bases not matched to a gene. Germline CDR1 reads GTSNPN; CDR2 reads SVGIG (reference sequence). The CDR3 totals 13 residues. This chain's CDR3 is CAWGTGGVTEAFF. CDR3 coding DNA: TGTGCCTGGGGGACAGGGGGCGTAACTGAAGCTTTCTTT.

The gene calls are TRBV6-5 and TRBJ2-7, with D tentatively TRBD1 (6 bases). This CDR3 is built from 14 residues. The germline V and J ends were trimmed by 7 bases and 5 bases, with 18 bases remaining between them. Germline-derived CDR1 and CDR2 are MNHEY and SVGAGI. The CDR3 loop reads CASTRGTGTDEQYF. The CDR3 DNA is TGTGCCAGCACCAGGGGAACGGGGACGGACGAGCAGTACTTC.

V and J are TRBV18 and TRBJ2-3; the match to TRBD2 covers 14 bases. The V segment lost 5 bases and the J segment 4 bases; nucleotides outside the gene matches: 5. Germline CDR1 reads KGHSH; CDR2 reads LQKENI. CDR3 length: 16 residues. The CDR3 reads CASSTTSGGVPDTQYF. CDR3 in DNA: TGTGCCAGCTCAACGACTAGCGGGGGGGTCCCAGATACGCAGTATTTT.

This chain uses TRBV28 with TRBJ2-7, with a tentative D call TRBD1 (6 bases). With 7 bases removed from V and 3 bases from J, the gap between germline ends came to 13 bases. The CDR3 covers 13 residues. Germline V gives CDR1 MDHEN, CDR2 SYDVKM. The CDR3 bases are TGTGCCAGCACATCGACAGGAGGCTACGAGCAGTACTTC. As protein: CASTSTGGYEQYF.

The chain carries TRBV6-5 and TRBJ1-4; 7 nucleotides match TRBD1. The CDR3 totals 16 residues. With V trimmed by 3 bases and J by 4 bases, 8 bases remained unmatched. Germline CDR1 reads MNHEY; CDR2 reads SVGAGI. CDR3 nucleotides: TGTGCCAGCAGTTATGACAGGGTGGTCGGTAATGAAAAACTGTTTTTT. This gives the protein CASSYDRVVGNEKLFF.

This chain uses TRBV9 with TRBJ2-2; 9 bases are a match to TRBD2. The CDR3 loop spans 17 amino acids. Per the germline V gene, CDR1 is SGDLS and CDR2 is YYNGEE. Trimming cost V 0 bases and J 0 bases; bases outside gene matches: 3. CDR3 sequence: CASSVVAGAANTGELFF. CDR3 nucleotides: TGTGCCAGCAGCGTAGTAGCGGGGGCCGCGAACACCGGGGAGCTGTTTTTT.

The sample holds one count of this clone. The chain has TRBV28 and TRBJ1-2; 8 bases align to TRBD1. With V trimmed by 3 bases and J by 5 bases, 8 bases remained unmatched. The CDR3 is made up of 15 amino acids. Germline CDR1 reads MDHEN; CDR2 reads SYDVKM. The CDR3 DNA reads TGTGCCAGCAGTTTGGGCAGGGGGCTAGGGTATGGCTACACCTTC. This sequence encodes CASSLGRGLGYGYTF.

This rearrangement joins TRBV7-9 to TRBJ1-2, with TRBD1 matching 7 bases. Germline CDR1 is SEHNR and CDR2 is FQNEAQ (reference sequence). The CDR3 is 12 amino acids. With 4 bases clipped from V and 7 bases from J, the junction kept 3 bases outside the gene matches. CDR3 sequence (DNA): TGTGCCAGCAGCTACAACAGGGGTGGCTACACCTTC. This gives the protein CASSYNRGGYTF.

The chain links TRBV7-2 to TRBJ2-6; D unclear. The CDR3 is made up of 15 amino acids. Between the trimmed V and J ends, which lost 1 base and 0 bases, there was a span of 4 bases. Germline assignment: CDR1 SGHTA and CDR2 FQGNSA. The CDR3 sequence is CASSLDLSGANVLTF. CDR3 DNA: TGTGCCAGCAGCTTAGATCTCTCTGGGGCCAACGTCCTGACTTTC. The full variable domain, its missing parts supplied by reference TRBV7-2 and TRBJ2-6, is GAGVSQSPSNKVTEKGKDVELRCDPISGHTALYWYRQSLGQGLEFLIYFQGNSAPDKSGLPSDRFSAERTGGSVSTLTIQRTQQEDSAVYLCASSLDLSGANVLTFGAGSRLTVL.

This clone was seen just once. The chain is built from TRBV11-2 and TRBJ2-1; TRBD2 agrees at 11 bases. There are 17 residues in the CDR3. CDR1 and CDR2 from the germline V gene are SGHAT and FQNNGV. After removal of 5 bases from V and 2 bases from J, the junction contained 8 bases not matched to a gene. The CDR3 loop reads CASSGSTSGRTYNEQFF. CDR3 nucleotide sequence: TGTGCCAGCAGCGGGAGCACTAGCGGGAGAACCTACAATGAGCAGTTCTTC.

The chain recombines TRBV5-4 with TRBJ1-2; tentatively, D is TRBD1 (6 bases). The CDR3 totals 15 residues. Germline CDR1 and CDR2: SGHNT and YYREEE (reference sequence). Between the trimmed V and J ends, which lost 1 base and 1 base, there was a span of 11 bases. The CDR3 bases are TGTGCCAGCAGCTTGTCACAGGGCTTTAACTATGGCTACACCTTC. This translates into CASSLSQGFNYGYTF.

The sample holds many counts of this clone. The chain combines TRBV4-1 with TRBJ2-7; D is possibly TRBD1 (5 bases). Germline V gene data show CDR1 as MGHRA and CDR2 as YSYEKL. V lost 4 bases to trimming and J lost 2 bases, with 18 bases between them. The CDR3 has 16 amino acids. CDR3 DNA: TGCGCCAGCAGCCGATCGGACATGGGGATAACCTACGAGCAGTACTTC. Its protein product is CASSRSDMGITYEQYF.

This clone was observed a handful of times. The gene calls are TRBV7-9 and TRBJ1-2; D might be TRBD1 (6 bases). Germline V gene data show CDR1 as SEHNR and CDR2 as FQNEAQ (reference sequence). V lost 5 bases and J lost 8, with 21 bases in between. This CDR3 has 15 residues. The CDR3: CASSTLGGVVAGYTF. In DNA, the CDR3 is TGTGCCAGCAGCACCCTAGGGGGGGTTGTTGCGGGCTACACCTTC.

The chain couples TRBV5-5 to TRBJ2-1; 7 nucleotides line up with TRBD2. The trim removed 1 base at V and 6 bases at J, leaving 4 bases unmatched. Germline V gene sequence: CDR1 SGHKS, CDR2 YYEKEE (reference sequence). The CDR3 spans 14 residues. The CDR3 loop is CASSLLLATNEQFF. The CDR3 nucleotides are TGTGCCAGCAGCTTGCTACTAGCGACCAATGAGCAGTTCTTC.

The chain links TRBV19 to TRBJ1-5, with a weak D call TRBD1 (5 bases). The germline V gene has CDR1 LNHDA and CDR2 SQIVND (reference sequence). Trimming removed 3 bases at V and 2 bases at J, with 17 bases between. This CDR3 has 17 residues. CDR3 DNA sequence: TGTGCCAGTAGTATGGTCCAGCACCTCAGGGGCAATCAGCCCCAGCATTTT. Encoded protein: CASSMVQHLRGNQPQHF.

This chain links TRBV5-1 with TRBJ1-1, with 7 bases aligning to TRBD1. This CDR3 contains 15 residues. Trimming at V came to 2 bases and at J to 0 bases, leaving 4 bases not matched to a gene. From germline, CDR1 is SGHRS and CDR2 YFSETQ. The CDR3 DNA is TGCGCCAGCAGCTTTAATACAGGGGTGAACACTGAAGCTTTCTTT. Its protein is CASSFNTGVNTEAFF.

CDR3 in amino acids: CASSTWADQETQYF. CDR3 DNA: TGTGCCAGCAGTACGTGGGCCGACCAAGAGACCCAGTACTTC. The V and J genes are TRBV27 and TRBJ2-5, with D uncertain. Germline-derived CDR1 and CDR2 are MNHEY and SMNVEV (reference sequence). This CDR3 is 14 amino acids long. V dropped 5 bases and J dropped 0 bases, with 10 bases sitting between them.

The chain uses TRBV7-9 and TRBJ2-5, with 10 positions matching TRBD2. The germline V gene encodes CDR1 SEHNR and CDR2 FQNEAQ (reference sequence). CDR3 length: 14 amino acids. V dropped 2 bases and J dropped 5; count of bases not matched to a gene: 2. CDR3 amino acids: CASSLLAGEETQYF. The CDR3 bases are TGTGCCAGCAGCTTACTAGCGGGAGAGGAGACCCAGTACTTC.